These T cell receptor beta chains were read from a single sample in a study of blood T cell repertoires in COVID-19. Only in-frame clones appear in the TCRdb table, and some are missing; sequencing was by immunoSEQ multiplex PCR. The table lists about 170,000 clones, roughly 83% of them singletons. Sequenced: peripheral blood. These TCRs come from a woman aged 60-75 years with acute or convalescent COVID-19. The CDR3 runs from the conserved cysteine through the conserved F or W. The D gene is left open where the match is weak. Rows may omit the clone size; those that give it use once, few, many or a size class.

>NA|TRBV6-5|TRBD2|TRBJ2-5
TGTGCCAGCAGTTCCCCGGGACTAGCAACAGAGACCCAGTACTTC
CASSSPGLATETQYF
>NA|TRBV5-1|NA|TRBJ1-2
TGCGCCAGCAGCCCGGGGGATTTTTCTAACTATGGCTACACCTTC
CASSPGDFSNYGYTF
>NA|TRBV5-1|TRBD1|TRBJ2-7
TGCGCCAGCAGCTTTTACCGGGACAGGGCCTCCTACGAGCAGTACTTC
CASSFYRDRASYEQYF
>NA|TRBV5-6|NA|TRBJ2-7
TGTGCCAGCAGCCCCGGGAGTGGGGCTTGGTACTTC
CASSPGSGAWYF
>NA|TRBV7-7|TRBD1|TRBJ2-5
TGTGCTAGCAGCTTAAGACAGGGGGCCGGAGAGACCCAGTACTTC
CASSLRQGAGETQYF
>NA|TRBV18|NA|TRBJ1-1
TGTGCCAGCTCACCGCGTCGCGGAGGGATCAATGAAGCTTTCTTT
CASSPRRGGINEAFF
>NA|TRBV7-6|TRBD2|TRBJ2-1
TGTGCCAGCAGCCCGTTCGGGACTAGCAGGGAGCAGTTCTTC
CASSPFGTSREQFF
>NA|TRBV5-1|NA|TRBJ2-5
TGCGCCAGCAGCTTGGCACAGCTTCAAGAGACCCAGTACTTC
CASSLAQLQETQYF
>NA|TRBV6-2/TRBV6-3|TRBD1|TRBJ1-1
TGTGCCAGCAGTTACAGGGACAGGAACACTGAAGCTTTCTTT
CASSYRDRNTEAFF
>NA|TRBV5-1|NA|TRBJ2-3
TGCGCCAGCAGCTTGGCGTCCTACTATACAGATACGCAGTATTTT
CASSLASYYTDTQYF
>NA|TRBV2|NA|TRBJ2-3
TGTGCCAGCAGTGGGGCAGATGAAGATACGCAGTATTTT
CASSGADEDTQYF
>NA|TRBV7-2|TRBD1|TRBJ2-3
TGTGCCAGTGGCTCCGGGACAGGGATATATTTTAAAGATACGCAGTATTTT
CASGSGTGIYFKDTQYF
>NA|TRBV5-1|NA|TRBJ1-5
TGCGCCAGCAGCTTGGAGGGGGTCAATCAGCCCCAGCATTTT
CASSLEGVNQPQHF
>once|TRBV4-2|NA|TRBJ1-6
TGTGCCAGCAGCCCCTTCGGAAGGAGCTCCTATAATTCACCCCTCCACTTT
CASSPFGRSSYNSPLHF
>NA|TRBV27|TRBD2|TRBJ2-1
TGTGCCAGCAGTTCGCCGGGACTAGCGCTCGATGAGCAGTTCTTC
CASSSPGLALDEQFF
>NA|TRBV2|NA|TRBJ1-2
TGTGCCAGCAGTGGACAGCGACTCTATGGCTACACCTTC
CASSGQRLYGYTF
>NA|TRBV19|TRBD1|TRBJ1-4
TGTGCCAGTAGTGGGCGGGCTTTGATCGGACAGGGTAATGAAAAACTGTTTTTT
CASSGRALIGQGNEKLFF
>NA|TRBV6-5|NA|TRBJ1-1
TGTGCCAGCAGTTACCGGGAGGGAGGAACTGAAGCTTTCTTT
CASSYREGGTEAFF
>NA|TRBV6-6|TRBD1|TRBJ1-2
TGTGCCAGCAGTGTCCAGGGGGTTGGCTACACCTTC
CASSVQGVGYTF
>NA|TRBV5-1|TRBD1|TRBJ1-2
TGCGCCAGCAGCTCAGGACAGGGATTCTATGGCTACACCTTC
CASSSGQGFYGYTF
>NA|TRBV27|NA|TRBJ1-2
TGTGCCACGCTAGGGGGGGTGCGAGCCAACTATGGCTACACCTTC
CATLGGVRANYGYTF
>NA|TRBV18|TRBD1|TRBJ2-7
TGTGCCAGCTCAACCCGGGACAGGGTCCACGAGCAGTACTTC
CASSTRDRVHEQYF
>NA|TRBV24-1|TRBD1|TRBJ1-5
TGTGCCACCAGTGATACGACAGGGTCGAGCAATCAGCCCCAGCATTTT
CATSDTTGSSNQPQHF
>NA|TRBV15|NA|TRBJ1-1
TGTGCCACCAGCAGTCCGGGTGAAGCTTTCTTT
CATSSPGEAFF
>NA|TRBV2|NA|TRBJ2-2
TGTGCCACCGATCCCCCGGGACAACTGAACACCGGGGAGCTGTTTTTT
CATDPPGQLNTGELFF
>NA|TRBV4-3|NA|TRBJ2-3
TGCGCCAGCAGCCAAGACAGGATACCAGATACGCAGTATTTT
CASSQDRIPDTQYF
>NA|TRBV10-1|TRBD1|TRBJ1-6
TGCGCCAGCAGTGAAGGGGGCGTATCACCCCTCCACTTT
CASSEGGVSPLHF
>once|TRBV5-1|TRBD1|TRBJ1-2
TGCGCCAGCAGCCCCTGGGACAGTCTGGGCCCCTATGGCTACACCTTC
CASSPWDSLGPYGYTF
>NA|TRBV29-1|NA|TRBJ1-6
TGCAGCGTAGCTACAGGCCCCGATTCACCCCTCCACTTT
CSVATGPDSPLHF
>NA|TRBV28|TRBD2|TRBJ2-1
TGTGCCAGGGTGACCGCTGCTAGCGGATTGTACAATGAGCAGTTCTTC
CARVTAASGLYNEQFF
>once|TRBV21-1|NA|TRBJ1-3
TGTGCCAGCAGTAACAGGGCTAAGACTGGAAACACCATATATTTT
CASSNRAKTGNTIYF
>NA|TRBV5-1|TRBD1|TRBJ2-1
TGCGCCAGCAGCTCAGGACAGGGGGCGAATTACAATGAGCAGTTCTTC
CASSSGQGANYNEQFF
>NA|TRBV5-1|NA|TRBJ2-3
TGCGCCAGCAGCTTGGGACAGCTCGGCGGTACGCAGTATTTT
CASSLGQLGGTQYF
>NA|TRBV28|NA|TRBJ1-3
TGTGCCAGCAGCTCCGAGGGGGTCCTGGGGTCGGGTGGAAACACCATATATTTT
CASSSEGVLGSGGNTIYF
>NA|TRBV3-1/TRBV3-2|TRBD1|TRBJ1-2
TGTGCCAGCAGAATAACAGGGGACTATGGCTACACCTTC
CASRITGDYGYTF
>NA|TRBV3-1/TRBV3-2|NA|TRBJ1-5
TGTGCCAGCAGCCTGACGGTGGGGGGACAGCCCCAGCATTTT
CASSLTVGGQPQHF
>few|TRBV6-2/TRBV6-3|TRBD2|TRBJ2-7
TGTGCCAGCAGTTGGGTAGCGGGGGATACCACCTACGAGCAGTACTTC
CASSWVAGDTTYEQYF
>NA|TRBV7-8|NA|TRBJ2-6
TGTGCCAGCAGCCCCTTCGGGGGGCCTCACTCTGGGGCCAACGTCCTGACTTTC
CASSPFGGPHSGANVLTF
>once|TRBV7-2|TRBD2|TRBJ2-5
TGTGCCAGCAGCCGCGGACTAGCCCCGGAGACCCAGTACTTC
CASSRGLAPETQYF
>NA|TRBV7-3|TRBD1|TRBJ1-5
TGTGCCAGCAGCTTAAAGAAACAGGGGGTAGACGGGCAGCCCCAGCATTTT
CASSLKKQGVDGQPQHF
>NA|TRBV15|NA|TRBJ1-2
TGTGCCACCAGCACTCGGAGGTTGCCGATGGAGGACTACACCTTC
CATSTRRLPMEDYTF
>NA|TRBV9|TRBD1|TRBJ1-4
TGTGCCAGCAGCGCCAGACAGGGAACTAATGAAAAACTGTTTTTT
CASSARQGTNEKLFF
>NA|TRBV5-8|NA|TRBJ1-5
TGTGCCAGCAGCTTAGGGGCGATCTCGGCCGCTCAAGGGAATCAGCCCCAGCATTTT
CASSLGAISAAQGNQPQHF
>few|TRBV5-1|NA|TRBJ2-1
TGCGCCAGCAACTCACTAGCCACCTACAATGAGCAGTTCTTC
CASNSLATYNEQFF
>NA|TRBV7-2|NA|TRBJ1-5
TGTGCCAGCAGCTCAGGGGCGGAGTTGGGCAATCAGCCCCAGCATTTT
CASSSGAELGNQPQHF
>NA|TRBV19|TRBD2|TRBJ2-1
TGTGCCAGTAGTATTACTAGCGGGGGGGACAATGAGCAGTTCTTC
CASSITSGGDNEQFF
>NA|TRBV7-2|TRBD1|TRBJ1-2
TGTGCCAGCAGTCCGGGACAGGGGACTAGCTATGGCTACACCTTC
CASSPGQGTSYGYTF
>once|TRBV18|TRBD1|TRBJ1-2
TGTGCCAGCTCACCATCGAGGGACAGGGTAAATGGCTACACCTTC
CASSPSRDRVNGYTF
>NA|TRBV11-2|NA|TRBJ2-5
TGTGCCAGCAGCTTAGATCTGAAGGGGCAAGAGACCCAGTACTTC
CASSLDLKGQETQYF
>NA|TRBV3-1/TRBV3-2|TRBD2|TRBJ2-3
TGTGCCAGCAGCCAAGCCCAACAGCGGGGATGGGTTACGCAGTATTTT
CASSQAQQRGWVTQYF
>NA|TRBV11-2|TRBD1|TRBJ2-1
TGTGCCAGCAGCTTAGGGGGGACAGGGTCGACGAGGCAGTTCTTC
CASSLGGTGSTRQFF
>NA|TRBV5-6|TRBD1|TRBJ1-4
TGTGCCAGCAGCTTGAACAGGGGGCTTGAAAAACTGTTTTTT
CASSLNRGLEKLFF